The entry below describes one T cell receptor beta chain. Its antigen remains unidentified. Base qualities were left out, and no much larger clone turns up one base away. Using the deep immunoSEQ assay, multiplex PCR amplified TCR CDR3 regions from genomic DNA. Extracted genomic DNA from each cell subset was spread evenly across all wells of several immunoSEQ 96-well plates, with each plate serving as a replicate. For sorted subsets, roughly 0.2 ug genomic DNA, equal to some 28,000 T cell genomes, was loaded into each replicate PCR. Purified libraries were quantified with a Qubit 3.0 fluorometer, sized on a Bioanalyzer 2100, and re-quantified with the KAPA Library Quantification kit. Every immunoSEQ 96-well plate was sequenced on a dedicated single-read 150-cycle Illumina NextSeq 550 flow cell. For the original study's pipeline: Because the immunoSEQ output held only junctional sequences and lacked quality scores, the filtering could not match the filtering applied to full-length reads. To assign V/J genes and CDR3, sequences were annotated against IMGT germline references using PyIR, a Python wrapper for IgBLAST v1.9. Reads were removed for weak V/J assignments (E-value above 1e-6), missing CDR3, stop codons, out-of-frame junctions, or ambiguous translated residues. A V3J clonotype was defined by an identical inferred V gene, J gene, and CDR3 amino acid sequence. To compute the percentage overlap between repertoires, the number of shared unique clonotypes was divided by the size of the smaller repertoire. Repertoire richness was assessed with RTK rarefaction, the Chao1 estimator, and Recon v2.1 estimates of unobserved clonotypes. Generation probabilities were computed with OLGA for all TCRbeta clonotypes obtained by the gDNA method from several donors. Drawn from immuneACCESS, this table holds only the in-frame rearrangements with V and J called that TCRdb kept. Clones are partly lost; checked studies trace under half to an unresolved V gene and leave the rest unexplained. V, J and clone size derive from that table, while D and trimming were established from the DNA sequence. In this sample the table shows under 2,500,000 clones, 95% of which occur a single time. The ten largest clones represent approximately 0.13% of the sample.

This entry is derived from a study of shared clonotypes between healthy human individuals (dated by TCRdb to the early 2020s). About the investigation overall: Two women and a few men aged 18 to 49 years were included in the cohort. Different laboratories and diverse techniques were used to prepare libraries and sequence TCR repertoires, to increase sequencing depth and limit assay-specific biases. To estimate repertoire size and how much clonotypes are shared between individuals, the study performed deep sequencing of blood TCR repertoires from a few healthy adults. For each donor, CD4 naive and CD4 memory were each run on three plates, CD8 naive on two plates, and CD8 memory on one plate. Each donor's leukapheresis produced roughly between about 0.9 and 9.5 billion PBMCs.

V is cut back by 8 bases and J by 5 bases, with 9 bases in the junction unmatched. The germline V gene provides CDR1 MNHEY and CDR2 SVGAGI. Measured from the cysteine to the phenylalanine, the CDR3 is 14 residues long. The kept DNA is CDR3 alone, 42 bases in frame from the first base. Donors were healthy HIV-negative adults with no recently reported acute infections or vaccinations. All donors were Caucasian adults living in Nashville, Tennessee, USA. CD4+ T cells were enriched through magnetic negative selection, after which naive cells were positively selected on CD45RA and the remaining negative fraction served as the memory subset. Blood was collected by leukapheresis, and PBMCs were isolated by Ficoll-Histopaque density gradient centrifugation and then cryopreserved in liquid nitrogen vapor phase. Analytical flow cytometry was used to check the purity and quantity of every magnetically sorted T cell population. Genomic DNA was isolated from each sorted fraction and quantified by UV absorbance on a Nanodrop 2000c.

Broader findings and caveats from the paper: Sharing across a few donors was observed for about 5% of naive CD4, 3.5% of naive CD8, roughly 2.3% of memory CD4, and about 0.39% of memory CD8 clonotypes. Clonotypes shared by all four sorted-subset donors showed higher generation probabilities than non-shared clonotypes. The genetic and exposure-history diversity represented was limited by the small number of donors. Even with the large sequencing depth, rarefaction of the sorted-subset datasets indicated that sequencing was incomplete. Pairwise subsampling led to the expectation that sequencing depth would affect the degree of clonotype sharing among donors. Sampling was restricted to blood, and TCR repertoires in tissues likely differ from the TCR repertoires found in blood. Estimated clonotype richness was generally larger for naive than for memory subsets.

Material for sequencing was naive CD4+ T cells sorted from blood. The cell subset or site label corresponds to: CD45RA+ positively selected. The rearranged segments are TRBV6-5 and TRBJ2-3, and 8 junctional nucleotides match TRBD2. This TCR derives from a man younger than 35 in good health. The CDR3 has the sequence CASSPAGEGDTQYF. At the DNA level, the sequence is TGTGCCAGCTCACCAGCGGGAGAGGGAGATACGCAGTATTTT.